This TCR beta chain was identified in a study of shared clonotypes between healthy human individuals. Trimming took off 2 bases at V and 6 bases at J, with 11 bases between the two ends. Germline CDR1 and CDR2: ENHRY and SYGVKD. The CDR3 spans 14 residues. With regard to this clone: Its target is unknown.

Findings and caveats of the study: It was the non-shared clonotypes that had lower generation probabilities than clonotypes shared by all four donors.

The assay was immunoSEQ multiplex PCR, and TCRdb's table has in-frame clones only and misses some. The sample lists more than 2 million clones, almost 96% occurring once. In the CD4+ fraction, cells were divided into CD45RA+ naive and CD45RA-negative memory subsets. The V call is TRBV10-3, the J call TRBJ2-1; perhaps D is TRBD1 or TRBD2 (5 bases each). The sequence was obtained from a man between 18 and 35 years old in good health. The sequencing sample was made of naive CD4+ T cells sorted from blood. Subset noted: CD45RA+ positively selected. The CDR3 nucleotides read TGTGCCATCAGTGAGGGGCAGAGGGGCAATGAGCAGTTCTTC. The encoded protein is CAISEGQRGNEQFF.